Shown below are 7 T cell receptor beta chains from a single sample sequenced in a study of T cells in Graves' hyperthyroidism and ophthalmopathy. Amplification of TCR beta CDR3 regions used RNA as the template. Carried out on the TCR CDR3, a first-round RT-PCR used the HTBI primer set. TCRdb reanalysed the multiplex PCR reads using MiXCR and keeps one entry per CDR3 protein. The sample has approximately 740,000 distinct CDR3 sequences; around 15% are singletons. The sample taken for sequencing was blood. These receptors were taken from a woman between 18 and 29 years old with Graves' hyperthyroidism.

The CDR3 nucleotides read TGTGCCAGCAGCCCGCCCGGAGGGGTAGAGCAGTTCTTC. Translated, it gives CASSPPGGVEQFF. The chain carries TRBV5-5 and TRBJ2-1, with D possibly matching TRBD2 (6 bases). Trimming took 4 bases from V and 10 from J, leaving 15 bases between them. The CDR3 length is 13 residues. CDR1 SGHKS and CDR2 YYEKEE come from the germline V gene (reference sequence).

This clonotype appeared many times. The chain couples TRBV12-3 or TRBV12-4 to TRBJ2-3; D is ambiguous. The CDR3 runs 15 residues. Trimming took 3 bases from V and 2 from J, leaving 12 bases between them. Here the CDR3 reads CASSFLSEYTDTQYF. CDR3 nucleotides: TGTGCCAGCAGTTTTCTGAGCGAGTACACAGATACGCAGTATTTT.

V usage is TRBV20-1 and J usage is TRBJ2-1; no clear D gene. The ends were cut back, 3 bases at V and 15 bases at J, with 6 bases in the middle. The germline V gene has CDR1 DFQATT and CDR2 SNEGSKA (reference sequence). This CDR3 spans 8 amino acids. The DNA of the CDR3 is TGCAGTGCTAGTGAACGGTTCTTC. Its protein is CSASERFF.

As concerns this clonotype: A clone one base away is much larger, so this may be a read error. The V call is TRBV4-3, the J call TRBJ1-1, with D possibly matching TRBD1 (6 bases). The CDR3 contains 16 residues. Trimming cost V 5 bases and J 2 bases, with 18 bases left between them. Germline CDR1 is LGHNA and CDR2 is YSLEER. The CDR3 sequence: CASSLGGSPYNTEAFF. The CDR3 coding sequence is TGCGCCAGCAGCTTAGGGGGGAGCCCTTACAACACTGAAGCTTTCTTT.

V is TRBV24-1 and J is TRBJ2-1; weak D call: TRBD1 (5 bases). This CDR3 is built from 16 residues. Trimming removed 5 bases from V and 0 bases from J, with 13 bases in between. Germline V CDR1 and CDR2: KGHDR, SFDVKD. CDR3 in amino acids: CATSARTLSSYNEQFF. The CDR3 bases are TGTGCCACCAGTGCCCGGACATTATCCTCCTACAATGAGCAGTTCTTC.

Many counts were recorded for this clonotype. The J gene is TRBJ2-3, the V gene TRBV30; D is unclear. CDR1 and CDR2 (germline): GTSNPN, SVGIG (reference sequence). Trimming removed 0 bases from V and 6 bases from J, with 16 bases in between. This CDR3 contains 15 residues. This chain's CDR3 is CAWSVPAFSSDTQYF. The CDR3 nucleotides read TGTGCCTGGAGTGTACCAGCGTTCTCTTCCGATACGCAGTATTTT.

The rearrangement joins TRBV20-1 to TRBJ1-5; 8 positions agree with TRBD1. There are 14 residues in the CDR3. The V segment lost 5 bases and the J segment 5 bases; nucleotides outside the gene matches: 8. Germline values: CDR1 DFQATT, CDR2 SNEGSKA (reference sequence). The CDR3 sequence is CSAGGQDWDQPQHF. The CDR3 DNA follows: TGCAGTGCTGGGGGACAGGACTGGGATCAGCCCCAGCATTTT.